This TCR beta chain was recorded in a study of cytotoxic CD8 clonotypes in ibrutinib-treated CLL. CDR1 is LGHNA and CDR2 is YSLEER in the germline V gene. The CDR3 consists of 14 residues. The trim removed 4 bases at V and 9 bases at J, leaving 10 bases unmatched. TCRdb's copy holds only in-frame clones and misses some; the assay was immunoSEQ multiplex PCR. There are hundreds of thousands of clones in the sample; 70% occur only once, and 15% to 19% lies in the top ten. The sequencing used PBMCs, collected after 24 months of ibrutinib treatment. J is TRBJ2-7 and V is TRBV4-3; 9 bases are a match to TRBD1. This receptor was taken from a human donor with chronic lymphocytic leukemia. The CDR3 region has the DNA TGCGCCAGCAGCCCAGGACAGGGGACCTATGTGCAGTACTTC. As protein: CASSPGQGTYVQYF.